Sequencing of this T cell receptor beta chain was carried out in a study of cytomegalovirus exposure and HLA in healthy donors. The study, taken as a whole, reports: The authors later found HLA-associated TCR beta chains more clonally expanded than equally common others.

PCR used 60 Vbeta primers and 13 Jbeta primers. TCRdb's copy holds only in-frame clones and misses some; the assay was immunoSEQ multiplex PCR. Of fewer than 250,000 clones detected, roughly 80% appear once; the ten largest clones hold 1.6%. For this clone: Antigen unknown.

The sequencing input was PBMCs. The receptor was derived from a woman aged 45-59 years in good health and CMV-seronegative.

The DNA for the CDR3 is TGTGCCAGCAGCGTAGCTACGGGGGGCCACGAGCAGTACTTC. It specifies CASSVATGGHEQYF. The chain recombines TRBV9 with TRBJ2-7, with D perhaps TRBD2 (7 bases). Between the trimmed V and J ends, which lost 0 bases and 5 bases, there was a span of 12 bases. The germline V gene has CDR1 SGDLS and CDR2 YYNGEE. This CDR3 has 14 residues. Variable domain in full (rest from reference TRBV9 and TRBJ2-7): DSGVTQTPKHLITATGQRVTLRCSPRSGDLSVYWYQQSLDQGLQFLIQYYNGEERAKGNILERFSAQQFPDLHSELNLSSLELGDSALYFCASSVATGGHEQYFGPGTRLTVT.